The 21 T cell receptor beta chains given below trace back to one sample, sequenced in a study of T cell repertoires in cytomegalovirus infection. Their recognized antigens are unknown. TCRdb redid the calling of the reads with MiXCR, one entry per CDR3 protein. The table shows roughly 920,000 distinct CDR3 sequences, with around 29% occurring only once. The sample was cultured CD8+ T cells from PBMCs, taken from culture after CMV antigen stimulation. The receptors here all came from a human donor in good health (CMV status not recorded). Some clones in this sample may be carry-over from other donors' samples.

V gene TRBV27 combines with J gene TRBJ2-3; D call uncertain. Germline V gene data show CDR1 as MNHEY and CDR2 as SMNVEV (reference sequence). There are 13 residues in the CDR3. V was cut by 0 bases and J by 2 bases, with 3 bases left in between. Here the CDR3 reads CASSLSTTDTQYF. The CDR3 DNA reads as TGTGCCAGCAGTTTATCCACCACAGATACGCAGTATTTT.

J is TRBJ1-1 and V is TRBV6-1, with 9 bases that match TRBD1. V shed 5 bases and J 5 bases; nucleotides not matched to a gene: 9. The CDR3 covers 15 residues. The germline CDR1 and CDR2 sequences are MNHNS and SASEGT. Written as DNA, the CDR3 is TGTGCCAGCAGTCGCCCCGGGACAGGGCCAACTGAAGCTTTCTTT. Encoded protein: CASSRPGTGPTEAFF.

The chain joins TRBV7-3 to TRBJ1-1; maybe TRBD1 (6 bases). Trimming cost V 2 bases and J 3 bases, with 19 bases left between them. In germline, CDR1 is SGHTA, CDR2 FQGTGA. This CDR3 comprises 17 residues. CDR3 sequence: CASSLSWVAGEDTEAFF. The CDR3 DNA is TGTGCCAGCAGCTTATCATGGGTTGCAGGGGAGGACACTGAAGCTTTCTTT. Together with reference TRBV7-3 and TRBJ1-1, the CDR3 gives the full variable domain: GAGVSQTPSNKVTEKGKYVELRCDPISGHTALYWYRQSLGQGPEFLIYFQGTGAADDSGLPNDRFFAVRPEGSVSTLKIQRTERGDSAVYLCASSLSWVAGEDTEAFFGQGTRLTVV.

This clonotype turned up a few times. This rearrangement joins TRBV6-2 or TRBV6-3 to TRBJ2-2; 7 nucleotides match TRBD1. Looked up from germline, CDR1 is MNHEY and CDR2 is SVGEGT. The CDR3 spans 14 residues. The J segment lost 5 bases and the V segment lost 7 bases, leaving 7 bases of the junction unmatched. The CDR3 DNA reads TGTGCCAGCATTGGGACAGTCACGACCGGGGAGCTGTTTTTT. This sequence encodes CASIGTVTTGELFF.

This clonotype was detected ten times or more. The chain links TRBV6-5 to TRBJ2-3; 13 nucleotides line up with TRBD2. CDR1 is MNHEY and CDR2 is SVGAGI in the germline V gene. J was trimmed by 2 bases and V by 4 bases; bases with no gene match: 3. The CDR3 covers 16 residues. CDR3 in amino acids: CASSSGLAGYTDTQYF. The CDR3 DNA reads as TGTGCCAGCAGTTCGGGACTAGCGGGATACACAGATACGCAGTATTTT.

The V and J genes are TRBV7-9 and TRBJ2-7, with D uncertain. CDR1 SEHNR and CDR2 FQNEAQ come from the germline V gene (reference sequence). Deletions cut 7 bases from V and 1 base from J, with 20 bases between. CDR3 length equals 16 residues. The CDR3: CASTPTVERISYEQYF. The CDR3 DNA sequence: TGTGCCAGCACCCCAACAGTTGAAAGGATTTCCTACGAGCAGTACTTC. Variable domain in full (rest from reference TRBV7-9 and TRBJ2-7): DTGVSQNPRHKITKRGQNVTFRCDPISEHNRLYWYRQTLGQGPEFLTYFQNEAQLEKSRLLSDRFSAERPKGSFSTLEIQRTEQGDSAMYLCASTPTVERISYEQYFGPGTRLTVT.

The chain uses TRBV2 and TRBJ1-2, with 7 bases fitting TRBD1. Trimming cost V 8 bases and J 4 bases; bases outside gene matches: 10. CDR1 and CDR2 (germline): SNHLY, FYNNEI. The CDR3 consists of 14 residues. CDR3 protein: CASFEGAVSYGYTF. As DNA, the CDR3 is TGTGCCAGCTTCGAGGGGGCGGTGAGCTATGGCTACACCTTC.

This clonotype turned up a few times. This chain's CDR3 is CASSQVSGNEQYV. In DNA, the CDR3 is TGCGCCAGCAGCCAAGTTAGCGGGAACGAGCAGTACGTC. The chain recombines TRBV4-1 with TRBJ2-7; 8 bases are a match to TRBD2. Looked up from germline, CDR1 is MGHRA and CDR2 is YSYEKL. The CDR3 has 13 amino acids. V lost 1 base and J lost 5; bases outside the gene matches: 1.

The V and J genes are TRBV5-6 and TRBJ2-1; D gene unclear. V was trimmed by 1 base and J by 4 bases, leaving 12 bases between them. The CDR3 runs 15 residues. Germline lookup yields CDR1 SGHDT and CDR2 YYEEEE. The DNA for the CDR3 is TGTGCCAGCAGCTTGCACTATCCATCATACAATGAGCAGTTCTTC. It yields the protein CASSLHYPSYNEQFF.

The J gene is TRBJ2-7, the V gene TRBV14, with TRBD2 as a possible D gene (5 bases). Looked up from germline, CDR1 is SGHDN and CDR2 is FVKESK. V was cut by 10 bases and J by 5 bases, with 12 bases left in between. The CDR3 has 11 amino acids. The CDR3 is CATPGNDEQYV. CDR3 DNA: TGTGCCACCCCGGGGAATGACGAGCAGTACGTC.

CDR3 in amino acids: CAIREGATGQGGKYQETQYF. DNA for the CDR3: TGTGCCATCAGGGAGGGCGCAACGGGACAGGGGGGTAAATACCAAGAGACCCAGTACTTC. The V call is TRBV10-3, the J call TRBJ2-5, with 11 positions matching TRBD1. The length of the CDR3 is 20 residues. V shed 6 bases, J shed 0 bases, and the junction held 18 bases outside the gene matches. Per germline, CDR1 ENHRY and CDR2 SYGVKD.

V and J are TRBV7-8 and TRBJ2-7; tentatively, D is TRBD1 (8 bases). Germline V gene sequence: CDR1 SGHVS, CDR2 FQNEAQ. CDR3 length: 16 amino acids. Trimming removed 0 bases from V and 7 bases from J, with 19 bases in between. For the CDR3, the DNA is TGTGCCAGCAGCTTAGCGGGGGGGAGGACAGGGTTGGAGCAGTACGTC. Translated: CASSLAGGRTGLEQYV.

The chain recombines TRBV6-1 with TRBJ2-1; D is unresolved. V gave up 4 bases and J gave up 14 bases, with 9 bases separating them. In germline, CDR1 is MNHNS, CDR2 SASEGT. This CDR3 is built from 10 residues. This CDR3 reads CASSGSREFF. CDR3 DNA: TGTGCCAGCAGTGGATCCCGGGAGTTCTTC.

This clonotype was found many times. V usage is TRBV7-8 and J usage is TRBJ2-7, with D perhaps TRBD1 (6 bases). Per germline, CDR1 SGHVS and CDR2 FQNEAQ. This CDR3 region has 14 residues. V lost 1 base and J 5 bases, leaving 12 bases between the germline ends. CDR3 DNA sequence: TGTGCCAGCAGCTTAGGGGGGCAGCGGAACGAGCAGTACGTC. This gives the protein CASSLGGQRNEQYV.

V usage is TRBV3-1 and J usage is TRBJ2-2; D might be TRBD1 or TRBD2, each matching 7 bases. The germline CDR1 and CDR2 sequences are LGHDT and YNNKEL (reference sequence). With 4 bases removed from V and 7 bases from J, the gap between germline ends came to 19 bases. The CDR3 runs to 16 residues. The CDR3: CASSPQPSRGGGELFF. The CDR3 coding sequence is TGTGCCAGCAGCCCCCAGCCATCCAGGGGGGGCGGGGAGCTGTTTTTT.

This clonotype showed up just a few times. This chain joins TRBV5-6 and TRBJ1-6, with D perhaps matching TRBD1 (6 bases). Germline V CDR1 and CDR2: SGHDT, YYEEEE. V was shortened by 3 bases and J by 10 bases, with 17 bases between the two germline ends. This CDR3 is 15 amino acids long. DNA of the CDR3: TGTGCCAGCAGCTCGCTACAGGGACTAAGGTCACCCCTCCACTTT. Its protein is CASSSLQGLRSPLHF. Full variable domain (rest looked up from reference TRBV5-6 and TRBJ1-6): DAGVTQSPTHLIKTRGQQVTLRCSPKSGHDTVSWYQQALGQGPQFIFQYYEEEERQRGNFPDRFSGHQFPNYSSELNVNALLLGDSALYLCASSSLQGLRSPLHFGNGTRLTVT.

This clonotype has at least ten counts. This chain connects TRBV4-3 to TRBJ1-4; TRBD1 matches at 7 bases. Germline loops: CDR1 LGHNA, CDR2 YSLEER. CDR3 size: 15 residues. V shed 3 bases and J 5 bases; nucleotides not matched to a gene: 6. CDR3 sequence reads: CASSHDPGGNEKLFF. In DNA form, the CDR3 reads TGCGCCAGCAGCCACGATCCAGGGGGAAATGAAAAACTGTTTTTT.

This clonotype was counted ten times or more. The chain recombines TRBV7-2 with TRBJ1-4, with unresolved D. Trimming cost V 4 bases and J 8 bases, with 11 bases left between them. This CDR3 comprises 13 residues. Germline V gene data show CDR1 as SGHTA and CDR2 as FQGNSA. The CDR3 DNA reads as TGTGCCAGCAGCTCATCTAAACAAGAAAAACTGTTTTTT. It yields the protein CASSSSKQEKLFF.

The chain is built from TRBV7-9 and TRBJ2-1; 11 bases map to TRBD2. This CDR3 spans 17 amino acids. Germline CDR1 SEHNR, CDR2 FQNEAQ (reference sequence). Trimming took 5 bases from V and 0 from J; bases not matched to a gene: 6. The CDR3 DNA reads TGTGCCAGCAGCAGTACCGGGACTAGCGGCTCCTACAATGAGCAGTTCTTC. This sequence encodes CASSSTGTSGSYNEQFF.

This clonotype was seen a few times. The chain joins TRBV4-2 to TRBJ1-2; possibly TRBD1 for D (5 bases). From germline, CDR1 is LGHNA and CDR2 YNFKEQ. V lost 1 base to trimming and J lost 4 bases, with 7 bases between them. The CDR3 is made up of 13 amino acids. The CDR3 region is CASSQVTGYGYTF. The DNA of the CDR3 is TGTGCCAGCAGCCAAGTCACAGGCTATGGCTACACCTTC.

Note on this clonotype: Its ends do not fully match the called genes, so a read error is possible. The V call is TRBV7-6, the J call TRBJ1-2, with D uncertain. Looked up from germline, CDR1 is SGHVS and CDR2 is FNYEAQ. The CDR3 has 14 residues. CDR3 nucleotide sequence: TGTACCAGCAGCTTAAGCGATGGGGTCTATGGCTACACCTTC. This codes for CTSSLSDGVYGYTF.